These T cell receptor beta chains were read from a single sample in a study of blood T cells in healthy people across ages. Via MiXCR, TCRdb re-called the 5' RACE reads, giving one row per CDR3 protein. The table includes 2 million or so distinct CDR3 sequences, roughly 50% detected once. The sequencing sample was made of blood. The source is a woman between 35 and 50 years old in good health. The CDR3 runs from the conserved cysteine through the conserved F or W. The D gene is left open where the match is weak. Rows give clone size only sometimes, using once, few, many, or a class for an expanded clone.

14,TRBV5-5,TRBD1,TRBJ2-5,.,CASSKGQAEETQYF,TGTGCCAGCAGCAAGGGACAGGCCGAAGAGACCCAGTACTTC
13,TRBV10-3,.,TRBJ2-7,.,CAISVKQTYEQYF,TGTGCCATCAGTGTGAAACAGACCTACGAGCAGTACTTC
14,TRBV29-1,.,TRBJ2-1,.,CSAYPGTFYNEQFF,TGCAGCGCTTATCCCGGGACTTTTTACAATGAGCAGTTCTTC
15,TRBV12-3/TRBV12-4,TRBD1,TRBJ2-1,once,CASSFVGQAYNEQFF,TGTGCCAGCAGTTTCGTAGGACAGGCTTACAATGAGCAGTTCTTC
17,TRBV6-2/TRBV6-3,TRBD1,TRBJ2-6,.,CASRQAYRGSGANVLTF,TGTGCCAGCAGGCAAGCCTACAGGGGGAGTGGGGCCAACGTCCTGACTTTC
13,TRBV29-1,.,TRBJ2-1,.,CSVVQQSYNEQFF,TGCAGCGTTGTGCAACAGAGTTACAATGAGCAGTTCTTC
11,TRBV28,.,TRBJ1-2,many,CASRTGYGYTF,TGTGCCAGCAGAACAGGCTATGGCTACACCTTC
13,TRBV29-1,.,TRBJ1-1,.,CSARRATNTEAFF,TGCAGCGCTCGCAGGGCCACTAACACTGAAGCTTTCTTT
12,TRBV2,.,TRBJ1-1,.,CASRTESTEAFF,TGTGCCAGCAGGACAGAATCCACTGAAGCTTTCTTT
15,TRBV27,TRBD1,TRBJ2-5,.,CASRQRDRGFETQYF,TGTGCCAGCAGGCAACGGGACAGGGGGTTTGAGACCCAGTACTTC
14,TRBV20-1,.,TRBJ2-7,.,CSARDPGHSYEQYF,TGCAGTGCTAGAGATCCAGGACACAGCTACGAGCAGTACTTC
14,TRBV6-2/TRBV6-3,.,TRBJ1-5,once,CASRETVSNQPQHF,TGTGCCAGCAGAGAGACAGTTAGCAATCAGCCCCAGCATTTT